These T cell receptor beta chains were read from a single sample in a study of patients and donors after allogeneic stem cell transplantation. TCRdb re-called the RT-PCR reads through MiXCR, storing one row per CDR3 protein. The profile covers over 400,000 distinct CDR3 sequences, with roughly 17% appearing a single time and around 7.2% taken by the ten largest. Sequenced material: blood, either unsorted or a sorted T cell fraction (not recorded which). The source is a human donor who was either an allogeneic HSCT recipient or a stem cell or donor lymphocyte infusion donor (not recorded which). It is not recorded whose cells these are; they may come from a transplant donor. Each CDR3 is given with its conserved first and last residue. Fields, in order: J gene, D gene, V gene, clone size, CDR3 protein, CDR3 DNA. The D gene is left open where the match is weak. Clone size is given for some rows only: seen once, a few or many times, or a class if the clone is expanded.

TRBJ2-1 TRBD2 TRBV9 few CASSPKEGRGAYNEQFF TGTGCCAGCAGCCCCAAGGAGGGGCGGGGGGCCTACAATGAGCAGTTCTTC
TRBJ1-2 . TRBV20-1 . CSALGANYGYTF TGCAGTGCCCTTGGGGCGAACTATGGCTACACCTTC
TRBJ2-7 TRBD1 TRBV24-1 few CATSDRTGSLYEQYF TGTGCCACCAGTGATAGGACAGGGTCCTTATACGAGCAGTACTTC
TRBJ1-1 . TRBV5-1 . CASSREDRSEAFF TGCGCCAGCAGCAGGGAAGACAGATCTGAAGCTTTCTTT
TRBJ1-1 . TRBV2 . CASTKSRVANTEAFF TGTGCCAGCACCAAATCTCGGGTAGCGAACACTGAAGCTTTCTTT
TRBJ2-3 . TRBV7-8 . CASSDVDTQYF TGTGCCAGCAGTGACGTGGATACGCAGTATTTT
TRBJ1-2 TRBD1 TRBV7-2 . CASSPDRDHGYTF TGTGCCAGCAGCCCGGACAGGGATCATGGCTACACCTTC
TRBJ2-7 TRBD2 TRBV25-1 . CASRGGEAPYEQYF TGTGCCAGCAGGGGGGGGGAGGCGCCCTACGAGCAGTACTTC
TRBJ2-7 . TRBV2 . CASRGREKYF TGTGCCAGCAGGGGCCGAGAGAAGTACTTC
TRBJ2-2 TRBD2 TRBV24-1 . CATRGLADNTGELFF TGTGCCACCAGAGGACTAGCGGATAACACCGGGGAGCTGTTTTTT
TRBJ2-7 TRBD2 TRBV10-3 many CAISAVFLAGGQYEQYF TGTGCCATCAGTGCCGTATTTCTAGCGGGGGGTCAATACGAGCAGTACTTC
TRBJ2-3 TRBD2 TRBV6-5 many CASSYVGLAATDTQYF TGTGCCAGCAGTTACGTGGGACTAGCGGCCACAGATACGCAGTATTTT
TRBJ2-3 TRBD2 TRBV7-6 many CASSFHSGLSTDTQYF TGTGCCAGCAGCTTTCATAGCGGGCTTAGCACAGATACGCAGTATTTT
TRBJ2-3 . TRBV7-8 few CASSSRRPYTQYF TGTGCCAGCAGCTCTCGACGGCCTTATACGCAGTATTTT